This T cell receptor beta chain was found in a study of T cells after yellow fever vaccination. Study background: SMART-Seq v4 Ultra Low Input handled preparation of low-cell-number fractions. Whole-study results and caveats: Clones that expanded after primary vaccination mostly reappeared after the booster (less than 98% CD4, 88% CD8). Abundant clonotypes from the bulk population could contaminate FACS-sorted repertoires.

It was through 5'RACE template switching that TCR cDNA was made, with a universal primer site and UMIs added. TCRdb re-derived calls from the 5' RACE reads in MiXCR, one entry per CDR3 protein. The data contain about 220,000 distinct CDR3 sequences, roughly 6.8% of them singletons. This clonotype has more than one count but fewer than ten. The antigen remains undetermined. Per the germline V gene, CDR1 is MNHNS and CDR2 is SASEGT. The V gene lost 6 bases and the J gene lost 4 bases, with 13 bases spanning the gap. The CDR3 runs to 13 residues. The chain joins TRBV6-1 to TRBJ2-7; D gene unclear. This sequence was found in a young man who received the YFV17D yellow fever vaccine. Material: CD4+ T cells sorted from PBMCs, obtained on the day of the yellow fever booster vaccination. CDR3 in amino acids: CASSRRPPYEQYF. DNA for the CDR3: TGTGCCAGCAGCAGACGGCCCCCGTACGAGCAGTACTTC.